This TCR beta chain emerged from a study of T cells in Graves' hyperthyroidism and ophthalmopathy. There are 14 residues in the CDR3. Trimming left V 6 bases short and J 2 bases short, with 8 bases between. CDR1 and CDR2 (germline): SGHAT, FQDESV (reference sequence). Amplified regions were TCR beta CDR3 sequences from RNA transcripts. Carried out on the TCR CDR3, a first-round RT-PCR used the HTBI primer set. A single record per CDR3 protein comes from TCRdb applying MiXCR to the multiplex PCR reads. The data contain approximately 610,000 distinct CDR3 sequences, roughly 15% of them singletons. This clonotype was sampled from a woman between 35 and 50 years old with Graves' ophthalmopathy. This chain joins TRBV11-1 and TRBJ2-6; D call uncertain. The specimen was blood. CDR3 region: CASSPSTGANVLTF. The CDR3 DNA reads as TGTGCCAGCAGTCCTTCGACTGGGGCCAACGTCCTGACTTTC.